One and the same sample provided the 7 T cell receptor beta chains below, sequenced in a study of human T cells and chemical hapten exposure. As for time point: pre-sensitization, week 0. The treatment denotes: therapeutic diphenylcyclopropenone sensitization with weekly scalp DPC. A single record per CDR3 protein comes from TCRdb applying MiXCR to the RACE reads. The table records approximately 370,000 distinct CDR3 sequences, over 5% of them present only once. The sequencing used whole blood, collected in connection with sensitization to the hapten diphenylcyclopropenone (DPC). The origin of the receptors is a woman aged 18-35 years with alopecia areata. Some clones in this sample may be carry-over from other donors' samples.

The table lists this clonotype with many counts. The CDR3 sequence is CSGISDEQFF. The CDR3 DNA reads TGCAGCGGGATATCGGATGAGCAGTTCTTC. The J gene is TRBJ2-1, the V gene TRBV29-1; the D is unclear. Germline CDR1 is SQVTM and CDR2 is ANQGSEA. This CDR3 has 10 residues. The V end was cut by 7 bases, the J end by 8 bases, with 9 bases between.

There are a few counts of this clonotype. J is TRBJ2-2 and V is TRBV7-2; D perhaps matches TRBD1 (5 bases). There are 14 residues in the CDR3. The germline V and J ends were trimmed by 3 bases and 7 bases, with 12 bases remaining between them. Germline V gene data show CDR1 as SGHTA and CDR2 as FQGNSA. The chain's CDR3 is CASSFPAGHGELFF. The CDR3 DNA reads TGTGCCAGCAGCTTTCCTGCAGGGCACGGGGAGCTGTTTTTT.

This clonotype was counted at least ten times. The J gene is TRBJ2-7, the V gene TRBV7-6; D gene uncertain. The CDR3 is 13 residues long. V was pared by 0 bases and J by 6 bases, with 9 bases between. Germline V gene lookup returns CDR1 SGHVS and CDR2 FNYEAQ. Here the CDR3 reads CASSLAQVTEQYF. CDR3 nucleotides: TGTGCCAGCAGCTTAGCTCAGGTAACCGAGCAGTACTTC.

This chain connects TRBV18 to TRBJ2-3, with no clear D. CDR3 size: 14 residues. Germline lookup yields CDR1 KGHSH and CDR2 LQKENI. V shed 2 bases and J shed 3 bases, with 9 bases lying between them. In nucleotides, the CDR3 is TGTGCCAGCTCACCAAGTCTAGGTACAGATACGCAGTATTTT. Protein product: CASSPSLGTDTQYF.

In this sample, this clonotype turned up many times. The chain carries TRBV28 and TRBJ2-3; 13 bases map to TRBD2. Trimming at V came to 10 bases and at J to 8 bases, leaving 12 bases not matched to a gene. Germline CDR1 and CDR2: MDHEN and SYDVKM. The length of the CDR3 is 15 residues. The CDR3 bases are TGTGCCACCCAAACACTAGCGGGGGGGCTCGGTACGCAGTATTTT. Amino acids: CATQTLAGGLGTQYF.

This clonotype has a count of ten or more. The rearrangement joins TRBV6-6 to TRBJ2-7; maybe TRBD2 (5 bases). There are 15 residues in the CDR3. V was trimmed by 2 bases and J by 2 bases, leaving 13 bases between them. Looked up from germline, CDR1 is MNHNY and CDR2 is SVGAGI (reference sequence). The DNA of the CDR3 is TGTGCCAGCAGTTACCCCGAGGGCCAAACCTACGAGCAGTACTTC. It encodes CASSYPEGQTYEQYF.

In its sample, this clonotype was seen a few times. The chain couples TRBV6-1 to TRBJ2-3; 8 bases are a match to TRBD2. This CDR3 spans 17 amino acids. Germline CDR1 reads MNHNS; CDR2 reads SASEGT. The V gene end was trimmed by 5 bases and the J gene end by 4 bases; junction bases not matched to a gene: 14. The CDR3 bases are TGTGCCAGCAGTCCCGGGGTAGCGGGGTTGATAGCAGATACGCAGTATTTT. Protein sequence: CASSPGVAGLIADTQYF.